These 24 T cell receptor beta chains were sequenced from one sample in a study of OX40 agonist ivuxolimab in advanced cancers. TCRdb keeps only in-frame clones here, not all; method: immunoSEQ multiplex PCR. The data show tens of thousands of clones, 82% seen once. The material was CD4+ or CD8+ T cells sorted from blood, obtained in a trial of the OX40 agonist ivuxolimab. Source of these receptors: an adult with an advanced solid tumor such as melanoma, head and neck, liver or kidney cancer.

The rearrangement links TRBV7-9 to TRBJ2-3; the D is unclear. Germline loops: CDR1 SEHNR, CDR2 FQNEAQ (reference sequence). This CDR3 comprises 11 residues. The V end lost 1 base, the J end lost 5 bases, and 1 base lay between the germline ends. The CDR3 DNA is TGTGCCAGCAGCTTAGAAGATACGCAGTATTTT. This gives the protein CASSLEDTQYF.

J is TRBJ1-1 and V is TRBV5-1, with 7 bases that match TRBD1. The germline CDR1 and CDR2 sequences are SGHRS and YFSETQ. There are 12 residues in the CDR3. Trimming cost V 7 bases and J 7 bases; bases outside gene matches: 7. The CDR3 bases are TGCGCCAGCCGGGACAGTTTTGGTGAAGCTTTCTTT. It is translated as CASRDSFGEAFF.

The CDR3, as DNA: TGCGCCAGCAGCTTGACCCTAAGTGGGAACTATGGCTACACCTTC. Amino acids: CASSLTLSGNYGYTF. This chain uses TRBV5-1 with TRBJ1-2, with no clear D. The length of the CDR3 is 15 residues. CDR1 and CDR2 (germline): SGHRS, YFSETQ. V lost 1 base and J 2 bases, leaving 12 bases between the germline ends.

The chain recombines TRBV6-1 with TRBJ1-2; the match to TRBD1 covers 10 bases. With V trimmed by 6 bases and J by 5 bases, 9 bases remained unmatched. Germline CDR1 is MNHNS and CDR2 is SASEGT. CDR3 length equals 15 residues. CDR3 in DNA: TGTGCCAGCAGAAGAGGGACAGGGGAAGCTTATGGCTACACCTTC. Translated: CASRRGTGEAYGYTF.

This clone was detected once. The J gene is TRBJ2-3, the V gene TRBV4-3; TRBD1 matches at 8 bases. The CDR3 loop spans 18 amino acids. With 0 bases clipped from V and 1 base from J, the junction kept 9 bases outside the gene matches. The germline gives CDR1 LGHNA, CDR2 YSLEER. This chain's CDR3 is CASSQESTATGGTDTQYF. The CDR3 DNA is TGCGCCAGCAGCCAAGAAAGTACGGCGACAGGGGGCACAGATACGCAGTATTTT.

The chain couples TRBV7-2 to TRBJ1-3; the D is unclear. CDR1 is SGHTA, CDR2 FQGNSA, per germline. The CDR3 is 13 residues long. V lost 5 bases to trimming and J lost 5 bases, with 10 bases between them. This CDR3 is CASSPSQRNTIYF. The CDR3 coding sequence is TGTGCCAGCAGCCCCAGTCAGAGAAACACCATATATTTT.

The V gene is TRBV6-5, the J gene TRBJ2-7; either TRBD1 or TRBD2 may fit D (7 bases each). Looked up from germline, CDR1 is MNHEY and CDR2 is SVGAGI. This CDR3 region has 15 residues. V dropped 6 bases and J dropped 7 bases, with 22 bases sitting between them. Here the CDR3 reads CASSPDAGGDREQYF. The CDR3 DNA reads as TGTGCCAGCAGCCCCGACGCAGGGGGGGATCGGGAGCAGTACTTC.

The V call is TRBV6-5, the J call TRBJ1-5; D ambiguous. Between the trimmed V and J ends, which lost 5 bases and 3 bases, there was a span of 11 bases. Germline V gene lookup returns CDR1 MNHEY and CDR2 SVGAGI. CDR3 length equals 14 residues. Here the CDR3 reads CASSPRPTNQPQHF. The CDR3 nucleotides read TGTGCCAGCAGTCCTCGACCGACCAATCAGCCCCAGCATTTT.

The chain combines TRBV7-7 with TRBJ2-1; 8 bases agree with TRBD2. Trimming took 2 bases from V and 5 from J; bases not matched to a gene: 11. The CDR3 sequence is 17 residues long. Germline V lookup: CDR1 SSHAT, CDR2 FNYEAQ (reference sequence). The CDR3 DNA reads as TGTGCCAGCAGCTTAAGCATCCGGGGGGGCCTCCACAATGAGCAGTTCTTC. Its translation is CASSLSIRGGLHNEQFF.

V gene TRBV19 combines with J gene TRBJ2-7; D unclear. Between the trimmed V and J ends, which lost 5 bases and 4 bases, there was a span of 9 bases. The germline V gene has CDR1 LNHDA and CDR2 SQIVND (reference sequence). This CDR3 region has 12 residues. CDR3 amino acids: CASSSGPYEQYF. The CDR3 nucleotides are TGTGCCAGTAGTTCCGGACCTTACGAGCAGTACTTC.

This chain uses TRBV6-5 with TRBJ2-3; 12 bases line up with TRBD2. The germline V gene encodes CDR1 MNHEY and CDR2 SVGAGI. With 7 bases clipped from V and 6 bases from J, the junction kept 2 bases outside the gene matches. The CDR3 loop spans 13 amino acids. CDR3 DNA: TGTGCCAGCACTAGCGGGGGGGCGGATACGCAGTATTTT. Translated: CASTSGGADTQYF.

The chain employs TRBV28 and TRBJ1-2; D gene uncertain. Germline CDR1 and CDR2: MDHEN and SYDVKM. The CDR3 length is 11 residues. Between the trimmed V and J ends, which lost 2 bases and 2 bases, there was a span of 0 bases. The DNA for the CDR3 is TGTGCCAGCAGTTTAAACTATGGCTACACCTTC. Encoded protein: CASSLNYGYTF.

V and J are TRBV9 and TRBJ2-3; D may be TRBD1 (5 bases). CDR1 SGDLS and CDR2 YYNGEE come from the germline V gene. The CDR3 is made up of 15 amino acids. Between the trimmed V and J ends, which lost 0 bases and 3 bases, there was a span of 11 bases. CDR3 in DNA: TGTGCCAGCAGCGTAGATTGGCGACAGACAGATACGCAGTATTTT. Translating it yields CASSVDWRQTDTQYF.

This clone showed up just once. The chain combines TRBV29-1 with TRBJ2-1; D gene unclear. Germline CDR1 and CDR2: SQVTM and ANQGSEA. CDR3 length: 11 residues. Between the trimmed V and J ends, which lost 3 bases and 3 bases, there was a span of 3 bases. CDR3 region: CSVENYNEQFF. The CDR3 DNA reads as TGCAGCGTTGAGAACTACAATGAGCAGTTCTTC.

This clone was seen a handful of times. The CDR3 DNA reads as TGTGCCAGCAGCGTCCCAGGATACAATCAGCCCCAGCATTTT. Translating gives CASSVPGYNQPQHF. The V call is TRBV7-2, the J call TRBJ1-5, with D hard to call. The CDR3 has 14 amino acids. V was pared by 5 bases and J by 3 bases, with 11 bases between. Germline loops: CDR1 SGHTA, CDR2 FQGNSA.

This clone was observed a handful of times. The chain has TRBV27 and TRBJ2-1, with 8 bases aligning to TRBD1. This CDR3 is built from 15 residues. Germline V gene data show CDR1 as MNHEY and CDR2 as SMNVEV (reference sequence). Losses at the gene ends were 5 bases for V and 2 bases for J; bases not matched to a gene: 5. Written as DNA, the CDR3 is TGTGCCAGCAGTCCTGACAGGGGCGCCTACAATGAGCAGTTCTTC. It codes for CASSPDRGAYNEQFF.

The chain uses TRBV27 and TRBJ1-1; no clear D gene. Trimming pared 5 bases from V and 0 bases from J, leaving 13 bases between. The V gene's germline CDR1 is MNHEY and CDR2 SMNVEV (reference sequence). CDR3 length: 15 amino acids. The CDR3 nucleotides read TGTGCCAGCAGTAGGTCTCAGGTAATGAACACTGAAGCTTTCTTT. Protein sequence: CASSRSQVMNTEAFF.

The chain is built from TRBV21-1 and TRBJ2-7; the table's D call, TRBD2, has no DNA check behind it. TRBV21-1 is designated a pseudogene. The CDR3 totals 15 residues. The CDR3, as DNA: TGTGCCAGCAGCGCCAGACTAGCGGGGAACTACGAGCAGTACTTC. Translating it yields CASSARLAGNYEQYF.

This clone was counted a few times. The chain's CDR3 is CASSLGQNYGYTF. Here the CDR3 DNA reads TGCGCCAGCAGCTTGGGACAGAACTATGGCTACACCTTC. The chain combines TRBV5-1 with TRBJ1-2; D may be TRBD1 (5 bases). The CDR3 sequence is 13 residues long. Germline V gene data show CDR1 as SGHRS and CDR2 as YFSETQ. Deletions cut 0 bases from V and 2 bases from J, with 5 bases between.

This chain links TRBV4-1 with TRBJ1-1; D unresolved. V lost 4 bases to trimming and J lost 8 bases, with 14 bases between them. Germline CDR1 MGHRA, CDR2 YSYEKL. The CDR3 consists of 13 residues. CDR3 in amino acids: CASSLIDGGEAFF. For the CDR3, the DNA is TGCGCCAGCAGCCTCATAGACGGCGGGGAAGCTTTCTTT.

This clone was recorded a few times. The chain employs TRBV6-1 and TRBJ1-4, with 7 positions matching TRBD1. This CDR3 is built from 16 residues. With 4 bases clipped from V and 7 bases from J, the junction kept 12 bases outside the gene matches. The germline V gene has CDR1 MNHNS and CDR2 SASEGT. The CDR3 sequence is CASSGQGVAAGEKLFF. CDR3 coding DNA: TGTGCCAGCAGTGGACAGGGTGTTGCAGCGGGTGAAAAACTGTTTTTT.

The rearrangement joins TRBV11-3 to TRBJ1-3; 8 bases line up with TRBD1. Germline loops: CDR1 SGHNT, CDR2 YENEEA. CDR3 length: 13 amino acids. Losses at the gene ends were 8 bases for V and 5 bases for J; bases not matched to a gene: 5. This CDR3 is CASSTGGRNTIYF. The DNA of the CDR3 is TGTGCCAGCTCCACAGGGGGAAGAAACACCATATATTTT.

V gene TRBV5-1 combines with J gene TRBJ1-2; D call uncertain. V lost 0 bases and J 7 bases, leaving 10 bases between the germline ends. CDR3 length: 13 residues. CDR1 and CDR2 from the germline V gene are SGHRS and YFSETQ. The CDR3 DNA is TGCGCCAGCAGCTTGGCTGGGGATCTTGGCTACACCTTC. Protein sequence: CASSLAGDLGYTF.

This sequence joins TRBV30 and TRBJ1-2; D not certain. From germline, CDR1 is GTSNPN and CDR2 SVGIG (reference sequence). Trimming left V 8 bases short and J 5 bases short, with 15 bases between. There are 12 residues in the CDR3. The CDR3 sequence is CASDRLRYGYTF. The CDR3 DNA reads as TGTGCCAGCGATAGACTGCGATATGGCTACACCTTC.